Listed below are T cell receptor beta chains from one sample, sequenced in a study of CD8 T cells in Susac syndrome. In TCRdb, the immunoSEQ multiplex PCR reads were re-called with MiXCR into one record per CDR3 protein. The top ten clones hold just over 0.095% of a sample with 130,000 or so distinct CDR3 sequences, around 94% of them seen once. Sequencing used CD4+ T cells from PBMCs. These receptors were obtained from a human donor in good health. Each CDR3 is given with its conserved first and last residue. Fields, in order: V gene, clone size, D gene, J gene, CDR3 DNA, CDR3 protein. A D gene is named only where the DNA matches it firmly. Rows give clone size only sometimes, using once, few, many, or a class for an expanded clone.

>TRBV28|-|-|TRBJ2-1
TGTGCCAGCAGTTTGGAGGCAGAACAGTTCTTC
CASSLEAEQFF
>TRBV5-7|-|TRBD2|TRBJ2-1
TGTGCCAGCAGCTTGAAATGGGAGGGAGTAGCGGGACGCGATGAGCAGTTCTTC
CASSLKWEGVAGRDEQFF
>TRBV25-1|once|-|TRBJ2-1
TGTGCCAGCAGTGAAGATAGCAGCTCCTACAATGAGCAGTTCTTC
CASSEDSSSYNEQFF
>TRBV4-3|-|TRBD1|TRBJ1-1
TGCGCCAGCAGCCAAGTGACAGGGGACATGAACACTGAAGCTTTCTTT
CASSQVTGDMNTEAFF
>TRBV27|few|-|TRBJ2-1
TGTGCCAGCAGTTTAAGCGGCGGCTCCTACAATGAGCAGTTCTTC
CASSLSGGSYNEQFF
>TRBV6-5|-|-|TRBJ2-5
TGTGCCAGCAGTCTACAGGGAGAAGCCCAGTACTTC
CASSLQGEAQYF
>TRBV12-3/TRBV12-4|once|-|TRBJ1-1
TGTGCCAGCAGTTTCCCTACAGGGCCCACTGAAGCTTTCTTT
CASSFPTGPTEAFF
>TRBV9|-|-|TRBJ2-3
TGTGCCAGCAGCGTTGGGCAGGGAAGACCCAAGGATACGCAGTATTTT
CASSVGQGRPKDTQYF
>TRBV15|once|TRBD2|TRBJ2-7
TGTGCCACCAGCTTACAGACAGGGACTAGCGACGAGCAGTACTTC
CATSLQTGTSDEQYF
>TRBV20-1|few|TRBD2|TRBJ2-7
TGCAGTGCTCGACTAGCGGGAGGGCCTAGATACGAGCAGTACTTC
CSARLAGGPRYEQYF
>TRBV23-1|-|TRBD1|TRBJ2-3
TGCGCCAGCAACCCGGGGACAGGGGGCCCAGATACGCAGTATTTT
CASNPGTGGPDTQYF
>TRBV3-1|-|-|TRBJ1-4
TGTGCCAGCAGCCAAGATCAGGCAACTAATGAAAAACTGTTTTTT
CASSQDQATNEKLFF
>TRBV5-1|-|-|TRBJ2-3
TGCGCCAGCAGCCTCAGTCCAGACTCGGGAGATACGCAGTATTTT
CASSLSPDSGDTQYF
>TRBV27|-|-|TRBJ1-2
TGTGCCAGCAAAGGGAGGGAAATCGCTAACTATGGCTACACCTTC
CASKGREIANYGYTF
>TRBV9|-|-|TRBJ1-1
TGTGCCAGCAGCGTATCCAAGAACACTGAAGCTTTCTTT
CASSVSKNTEAFF
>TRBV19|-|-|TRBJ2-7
TGTGCCAGTAGTTTCGCGAGGGGTAACGAGCAGTACTTC
CASSFARGNEQYF
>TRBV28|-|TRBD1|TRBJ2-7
TGTGCCAGCAGTCCTCCAGGGGGAGAGACCTACGAGCAGTACTTC
CASSPPGGETYEQYF
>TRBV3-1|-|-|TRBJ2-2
TGTGCCAGCAGCCAAGAAGGAAGGGCCGGGGAGCTGTTTTTT
CASSQEGRAGELFF
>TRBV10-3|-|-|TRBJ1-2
TGTGCCATCAGTGAGTCAGGTTTGGGATCCCGTGGCTATGGCTACACCTTC
CAISESGLGSRGYGYTF
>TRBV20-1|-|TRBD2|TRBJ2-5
TGCAGTGCACGATCACCTAGCGGGAGTAGCGAGACCCAGTACTTC
CSARSPSGSSETQYF
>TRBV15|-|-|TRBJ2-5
TGTGCCACCAGCAGAGGGGGGGGCGTAGGGGAGACCCAGTACTTC
CATSRGGGVGETQYF
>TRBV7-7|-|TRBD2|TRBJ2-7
TGTGCTAGCAGCTCCGAGGGAGGGGCCGAGCAGTACTTC
CASSSEGGAEQYF
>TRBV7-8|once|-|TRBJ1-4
TGTGCCAGCAGCTTAGTTATTACAACTAATGAAAAACTGTTTTTT
CASSLVITTNEKLFF
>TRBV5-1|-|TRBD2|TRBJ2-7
TGCGCCAGCAGCCCCAGTCGGGGGGATGGAGAGCAGTACTTC
CASSPSRGDGEQYF
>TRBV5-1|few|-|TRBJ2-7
TGCGCCAGCAGCTTGGAATCAGGTTACGAGCAGTACTTC
CASSLESGYEQYF
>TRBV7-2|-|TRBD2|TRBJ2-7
TGTGCCAGCAGCTTAGGAGGAATAGCGGGAGAGCCCGAGCAGTACTTC
CASSLGGIAGEPEQYF
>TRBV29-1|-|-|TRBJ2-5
TGCAGCGCCCAGTCGGGGGCCCAAGAGACCCAGTACTTC
CSAQSGAQETQYF
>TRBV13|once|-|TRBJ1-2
TGTGCCAGCAGCACCACCCTGGGGACGGGAAACTATGGCTACACCTTC
CASSTTLGTGNYGYTF
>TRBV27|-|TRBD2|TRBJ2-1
TGTGCCAGCAGCCCAGGACTAGCCATCCCCCTGGGCTCCTACAATGAGCAGTTCTTC
CASSPGLAIPLGSYNEQFF
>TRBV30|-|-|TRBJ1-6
TGTGCCTGGGTTGACAGCCAAGGATCACCCCTCCACTTT
CAWVDSQGSPLHF
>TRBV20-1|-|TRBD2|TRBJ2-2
TGCAGTGCGCTAGATAGCGGGAGGCCTACCGGGGAGCTGTTTTTT
CSALDSGRPTGELFF
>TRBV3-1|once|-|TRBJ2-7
TGTGCCAGCAGCTTCTACCAGGGAGGAGGAGGCGAGCAGTACTTC
CASSFYQGGGGEQYF
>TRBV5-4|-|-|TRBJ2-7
TGTGCCAGCAGCTTGAAAGGGGCCGGTGGCGAGCAGTACTTC
CASSLKGAGGEQYF
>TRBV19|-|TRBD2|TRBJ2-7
TGTGCCAGTTCTAGCGGGAGTTACGAGCAGTACTTC
CASSSGSYEQYF
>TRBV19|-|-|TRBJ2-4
TGTGCCAGTAGTGCCGGACAGTTAGCCAAAAACATTCAGTACTTC
CASSAGQLAKNIQYF
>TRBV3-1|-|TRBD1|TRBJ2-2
TGTGCCAGCAGCCCTCGACAGGGGGCCGGTGCCGGGGAGCTGTTTTTT
CASSPRQGAGAGELFF
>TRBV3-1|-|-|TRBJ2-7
TGTGCCAGCAGCCAACAGGGGACCTACGAGCAGTACTTC
CASSQQGTYEQYF
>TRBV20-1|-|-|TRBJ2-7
TGCAGTGCCCCACCAGGTCCAGCGGCCCCCGGGGAGCAGTACTTC
CSAPPGPAAPGEQYF
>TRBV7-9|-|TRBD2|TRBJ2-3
TGTGCCAGCAGCTCAGTCTTATTACTAGCGGGGCCCGCAGATACGCAGTATTTT
CASSSVLLLAGPADTQYF
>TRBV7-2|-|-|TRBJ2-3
TGTGCCAGCAGCCAGCAACTTACGCAGTATTTT
CASSQQLTQYF
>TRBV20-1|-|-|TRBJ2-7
TGCAGTGCTTCCACGGTAGATGTGGCGGCAAGCTCCTACGAGCAGTACTTC
CSASTVDVAASSYEQYF
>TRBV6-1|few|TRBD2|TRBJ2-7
TGTGCCAGCTCCTCCCTCTTAGCGGGAGGTTACGAGCAGTACTTC
CASSSLLAGGYEQYF
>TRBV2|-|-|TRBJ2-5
TGTGCCAGCACAACGTTTGGGGAGACCCAGTACTTC
CASTTFGETQYF
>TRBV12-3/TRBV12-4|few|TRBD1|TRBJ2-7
TGTGCCAGCAGTTTGGGACAGGGGGCTGACGAGCAGTACTTC
CASSLGQGADEQYF
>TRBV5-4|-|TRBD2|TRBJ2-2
TGTGCCACCTCCCCGGGAGGCACCGGGGAGCTGTTTTTT
CATSPGGTGELFF
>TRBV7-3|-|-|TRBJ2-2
TGTGCCAGCAGCTCTTCGGTTGGGGGAGGCGGGGAGCTGTTTTTT
CASSSSVGGGGELFF
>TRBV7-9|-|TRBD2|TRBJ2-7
TGTGCCAGCAGCTTAGTAGTGGGACTAGCGGACGAGCAGTACTTC
CASSLVVGLADEQYF
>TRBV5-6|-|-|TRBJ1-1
TGTGCCAGCAGCTTGTGGGGGGTGAACACTGAAGCTTTCTTT
CASSLWGVNTEAFF
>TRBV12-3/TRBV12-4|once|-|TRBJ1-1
TGTGCCAGCAGCCCTGAATGGCAGAGAAACACTGAAGCTTTCTTT
CASSPEWQRNTEAFF
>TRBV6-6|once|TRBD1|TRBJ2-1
TGTGCCAGCAGCCGGGGACAGGGAGAGTTCAATGAGCAGTTCTTC
CASSRGQGEFNEQFF
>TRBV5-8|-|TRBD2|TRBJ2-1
TGTGCCAGCAGCTTGCAGATTCTAACTAGCGGCCAATACAATGAGCAGTTCTTC
CASSLQILTSGQYNEQFF